This T cell receptor (beta chain) was retrieved from a study of shared clonotypes between healthy human individuals (dated by TCRdb to 2020 to 2021). For context, the study as a whole: A couple of women and a few men aged 18 to 49 years were included in the cohort. For each donor, CD4 naive and CD4 memory were each given three plates, CD8 naive was given two plates, and CD8 memory was given one plate. To estimate repertoire size and how much clonotypes are shared between individuals, the study performed deep sequencing of blood TCR repertoires from roughly five healthy adults. Different laboratories and diverse techniques were used to prepare libraries and sequence TCR repertoires, to increase sequencing depth and limit assay-specific biases. Leukapheresis yielded between about 0.94 and 9.5 billion PBMCs per donor.

Using the deep immunoSEQ assay, TCR CDR3 regions were amplified from genomic DNA by multiplex PCR. Extracted genomic DNA from each cell subset was spread evenly across all wells of several immunoSEQ 96-well plates, with each plate serving as a replicate. Each replicate PCR for sorted subsets received about 210 ng genomic DNA, equal to around 32,000 T cell genomes. Purified libraries were measured with a Qubit 3.0 fluorometer, size-checked on a Bioanalyzer 2100, and measured again with the KAPA Library Quantification kit. Every immunoSEQ 96-well plate was sequenced on a dedicated single-read 150-cycle Illumina NextSeq 550 flow cell. The source study handled its data this way. Because the immunoSEQ output held only junctional sequences and lacked quality scores, the filtering could not match the filtering applied to full-length reads. Sequences were annotated with PyIR, a Python wrapper for IgBLAST v1.9, and V/J genes and CDR3 were assigned using IMGT germline references. Reads with weak V/J assignments (E-value above 1e-6), missing CDR3, stop codons, out-of-frame junctions, or ambiguous translated residues were removed. A V3J clonotype was defined by an identical inferred V gene, J gene, and CDR3 amino acid sequence. Percentage overlap between repertoires was calculated by dividing the number of shared unique clonotypes by the size of the smaller repertoire. Three approaches were used to assess repertoire richness: RTK rarefaction, the Chao1 estimator, and Recon v2.1 estimates of unobserved clonotypes. OLGA was used to compute generation probabilities for all TCRbeta clonotypes that the gDNA method yielded from four donors. The clones in this table, taken by TCRdb from immuneACCESS, are in-frame only. Not every clone is retained; where verified, under half of the shortfall comes from an unresolved V gene, and the cause of the rest is unknown. Clone size and the V and J calls come from that table; the DNA yielded D and trimming. The sample includes about 1,800,000 clones, with about 95% observed a single time. The ten top clones hold more than 0.95% of the sample.

Broader findings and caveats from the paper: Based on pairwise subsampling, the degree of clonotype sharing among donors was expected to be affected by sequencing depth. Larger estimated clonotype richness was generally found for naive subsets than for memory subsets. Higher generation probabilities were observed for clonotypes shared by all four sorted-subset donors than for non-shared clonotypes. The genetic and exposure-history diversity represented was limited by the small number of donors. Sampling was limited to blood, and TCR repertoires in tissue likely differ from TCR repertoires in blood. Incomplete sequencing was indicated by rarefaction of sorted-subset datasets, despite the large sequencing depth. Sharing across a handful of donors was observed for approximately 5% of naive CD4, over 3% of naive CD8, about 2.3% of memory CD4, and roughly 0.4% of memory CD8 clonotypes.

CD8 naive samples consisted of CD45RO-negative cells that were positively selected for CCR7, yielding a CD45RA+CCR7+ population without TemRA cells. The donors were healthy, HIV-negative adults who had no recently reported acute infections or vaccinations. Every donor was a Caucasian adult residing in Nashville, Tennessee, USA. After blood collection by leukapheresis, PBMCs were isolated using Ficoll-Histopaque density gradient centrifugation and then cryopreserved in the vapor phase of liquid nitrogen. Analytical flow cytometry was used to check the purity and quantity of every magnetically sorted T cell population. Genomic DNA was isolated from every sorted fraction and measured by UV absorbance on a Nanodrop 2000c. About this clone itself: It has no known antigen specificity. No much larger clonotype is one base removed from it; base qualities were not supplied. At the DNA level, this CDR3 is encoded by other sequences in the same sample as well.

From the cysteine up to the phenylalanine, the CDR3 has a length of 14 residues. CDR3 DNA only is kept here, 42 bases in frame from base 1. Germline trimming: 6 bases from V, 3 bases from J; junction bases outside gene matches: 0. CDR1 is given as MGHRA and CDR2 as YSYEKL, both from the germline V gene. This TCR was recovered from a man aged 18 to 35 in good health. The chain is encoded by TRBV4-1 joined to TRBJ2-3; a stretch of 13 junction bases matches TRBD2. The specimen was naive CD8+ T cells sorted from blood. Per the publication, the cell subset or site label means: CD45RA+CCR7+. The CDR3 is CASRGLAGTDTQYF. The nucleotide sequence is TGCGCCAGCAGGGGACTAGCGGGAACAGATACGCAGTATTTT.